This TCR beta chain was recorded in a study of radiation and T cells in renal cell carcinoma. Comments on this clone: Its antigen is unidentified.

The CDR3 is made up of 14 amino acids. V dropped 5 bases and J dropped 2 bases, with 12 bases sitting between them. Germline assignment: CDR1 SGHTA and CDR2 FQGNSA. This table comes from immunoSEQ multiplex PCR, and its TCRdb copy is limited to in-frame clones, with some not included. The sample has about 49,000 clones, about 83% seen once. The time point denotes: baseline pretreatment blood. Treatment meaning: 15 Gy SBRT to primary tumor, nephrectomy 4 weeks later. After SBRT, blood was collected at 2 and 4 weeks, plus baseline. The tumor was a clear cell renal cell carcinoma. Findings of the study overall: Pretreatment tumor biopsies were lacking, so baseline clonotypes are unknown.

The chain employs TRBV7-2 and TRBJ1-2; a possible D gene is TRBD1 (6 bases). Here the sequenced sample was blood, taken from a patient whose treatment included radiotherapy and nephrectomy. The TCR originated in a woman in her seventies with renal cell carcinoma. The CDR3 sequence is CASSRGQLNYGYTF. The CDR3 bases are TGTGCCAGCAGCCGAGGACAGCTAAACTATGGCTACACCTTC. Variable domain in full (rest from reference TRBV7-2 and TRBJ1-2): GAGVSQSPSNKVTEKGKDVELRCDPISGHTALYWYRQSLGQGLEFLIYFQGNSAPDKSGLPSDRFSAERTGGSVSTLTIQRTQQEDSAVYLCASSRGQLNYGYTFGSGTRLTVV.